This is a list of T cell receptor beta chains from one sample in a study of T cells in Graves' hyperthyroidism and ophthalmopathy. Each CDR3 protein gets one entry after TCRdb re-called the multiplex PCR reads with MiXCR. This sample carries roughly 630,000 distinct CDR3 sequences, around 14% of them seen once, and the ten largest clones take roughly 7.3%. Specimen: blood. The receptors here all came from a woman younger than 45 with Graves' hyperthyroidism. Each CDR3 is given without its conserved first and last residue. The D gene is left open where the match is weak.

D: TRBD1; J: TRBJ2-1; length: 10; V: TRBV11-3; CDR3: ASSQGQAEQF
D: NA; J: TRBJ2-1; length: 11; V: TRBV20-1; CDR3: SARDPGMGEQF
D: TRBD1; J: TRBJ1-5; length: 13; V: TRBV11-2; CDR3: ASSLAGGGNQPQH
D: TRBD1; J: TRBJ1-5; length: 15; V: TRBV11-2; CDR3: ASSRLTGGLSNQPQH
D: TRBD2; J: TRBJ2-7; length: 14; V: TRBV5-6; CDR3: ASSSTEAGGRYEQY
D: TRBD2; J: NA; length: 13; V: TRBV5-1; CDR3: ASSSGLAGSNEQY
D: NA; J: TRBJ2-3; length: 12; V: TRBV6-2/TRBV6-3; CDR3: ASSYLLRTDTQY
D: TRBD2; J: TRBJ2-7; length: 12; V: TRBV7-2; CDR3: ASSPTSGKGEQY
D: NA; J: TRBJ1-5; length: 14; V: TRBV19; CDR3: ASSIAGTYGNQPQH
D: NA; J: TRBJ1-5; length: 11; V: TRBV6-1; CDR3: ASSDSGGQPQH
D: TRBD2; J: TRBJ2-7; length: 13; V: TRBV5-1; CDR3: ASSFGLAGAYEQY
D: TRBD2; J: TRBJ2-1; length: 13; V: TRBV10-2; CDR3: ASSGSGRGYNEQF
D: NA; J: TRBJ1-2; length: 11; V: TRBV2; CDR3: ASSGDSNYGYT
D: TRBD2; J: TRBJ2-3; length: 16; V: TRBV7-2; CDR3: ASSSRLGLAGFTDTQY
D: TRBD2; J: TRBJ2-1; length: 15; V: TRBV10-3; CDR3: ATNPNLSLLAGDEQF
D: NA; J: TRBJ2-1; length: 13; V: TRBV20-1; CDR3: SAAGTISSYNEQF
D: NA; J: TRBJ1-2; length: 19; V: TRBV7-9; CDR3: ASSHPLNRRGGTFSRYGYT
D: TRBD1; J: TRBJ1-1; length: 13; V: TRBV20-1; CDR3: SAIDRGRMNTEAF
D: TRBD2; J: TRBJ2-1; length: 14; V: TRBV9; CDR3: ASSVGGTSGSYEQF
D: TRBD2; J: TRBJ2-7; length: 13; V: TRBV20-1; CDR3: SAFGAGGPSYEQY
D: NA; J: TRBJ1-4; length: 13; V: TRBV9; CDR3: ASSLRAALTEKLF
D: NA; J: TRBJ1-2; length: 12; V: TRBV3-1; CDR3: ASSQESQDYGYT
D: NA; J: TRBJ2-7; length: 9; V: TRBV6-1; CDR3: ASSHPYEQY
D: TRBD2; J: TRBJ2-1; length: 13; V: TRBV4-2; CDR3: ASSQEWREYNEQF
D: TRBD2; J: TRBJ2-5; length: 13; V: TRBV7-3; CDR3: ASSFSAGGPETQY
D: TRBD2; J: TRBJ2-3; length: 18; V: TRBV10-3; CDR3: AIRRDPGTSGPRSTDTQY
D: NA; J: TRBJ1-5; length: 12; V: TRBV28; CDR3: ASSLNYNNQPQH
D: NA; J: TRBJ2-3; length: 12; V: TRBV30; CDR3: AWAPGLHTDTQY
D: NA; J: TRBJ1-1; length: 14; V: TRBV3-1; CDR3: ASSQDRTGPSAEAF
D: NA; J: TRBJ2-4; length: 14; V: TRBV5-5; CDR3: ASSLGWELAKNIQY
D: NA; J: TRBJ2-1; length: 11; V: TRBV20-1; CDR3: SAPSISYNEQF
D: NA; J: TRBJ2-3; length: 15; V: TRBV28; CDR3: ASSPRPSSTSTDTQY
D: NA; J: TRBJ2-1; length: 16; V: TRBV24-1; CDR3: ATSDWGSRDSSYNEQF
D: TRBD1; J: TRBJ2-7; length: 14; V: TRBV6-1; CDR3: ASTPGGPGGSYEQY
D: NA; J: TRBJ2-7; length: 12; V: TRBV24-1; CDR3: ATITERVSYEQY
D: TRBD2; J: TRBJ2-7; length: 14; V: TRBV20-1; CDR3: SARIRTPSGGYEQY
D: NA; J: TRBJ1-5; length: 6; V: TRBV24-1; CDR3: ATGSQH
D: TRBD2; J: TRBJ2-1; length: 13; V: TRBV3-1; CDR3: ASSQEVGLYNEQF
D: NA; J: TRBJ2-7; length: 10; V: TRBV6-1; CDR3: ASSFGAREQY
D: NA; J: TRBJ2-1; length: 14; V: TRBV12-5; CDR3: ASGLARGGTYNEQF
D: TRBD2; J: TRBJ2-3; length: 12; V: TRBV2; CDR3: ASRETSGTDTQY
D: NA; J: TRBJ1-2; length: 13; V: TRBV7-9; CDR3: ASSLDAAAGDGYT
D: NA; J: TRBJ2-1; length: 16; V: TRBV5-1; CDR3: ASSSIMSGSSSYNEQF
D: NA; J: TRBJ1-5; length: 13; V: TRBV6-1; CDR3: ASSEALRSNQPQH